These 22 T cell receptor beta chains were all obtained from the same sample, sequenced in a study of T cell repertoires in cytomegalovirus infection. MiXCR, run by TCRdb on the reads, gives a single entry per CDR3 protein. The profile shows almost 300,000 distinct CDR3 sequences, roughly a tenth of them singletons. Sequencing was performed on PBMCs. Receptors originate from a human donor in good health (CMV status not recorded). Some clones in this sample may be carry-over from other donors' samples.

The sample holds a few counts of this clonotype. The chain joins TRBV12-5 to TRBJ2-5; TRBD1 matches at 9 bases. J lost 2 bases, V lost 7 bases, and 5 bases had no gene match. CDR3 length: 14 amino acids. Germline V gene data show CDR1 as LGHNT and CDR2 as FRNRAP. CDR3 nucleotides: TGTGCTAGTGCCTGGGACAGGGAACAAGAGACCCAGTACTTC. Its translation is CASAWDREQETQYF.

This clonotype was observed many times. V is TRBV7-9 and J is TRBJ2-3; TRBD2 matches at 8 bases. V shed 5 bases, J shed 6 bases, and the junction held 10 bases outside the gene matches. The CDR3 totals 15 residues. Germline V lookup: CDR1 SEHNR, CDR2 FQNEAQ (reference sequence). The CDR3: CASSQGIAGSDTQYF. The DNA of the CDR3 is TGTGCCAGCAGCCAAGGGATAGCGGGGTCGGATACGCAGTATTTT.

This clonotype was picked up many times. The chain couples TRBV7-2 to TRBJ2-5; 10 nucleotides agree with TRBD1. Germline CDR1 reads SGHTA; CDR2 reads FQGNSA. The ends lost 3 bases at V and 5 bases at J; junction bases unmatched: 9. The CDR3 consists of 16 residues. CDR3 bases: TGTGCCAGCAGCTTGGGACAGGGGCGACGAAAGGAGACCCAGTACTTC. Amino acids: CASSLGQGRRKETQYF.

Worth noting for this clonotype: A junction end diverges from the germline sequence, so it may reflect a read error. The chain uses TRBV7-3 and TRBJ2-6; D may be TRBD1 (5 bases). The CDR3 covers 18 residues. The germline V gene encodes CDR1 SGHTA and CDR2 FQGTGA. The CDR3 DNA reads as TGTGCCAGCAGCCCAACCGGGTCGCCAATGTCTGGGGCCAACGTCCCGACTTTC. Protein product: CASSPTGSPMSGANVPTF.

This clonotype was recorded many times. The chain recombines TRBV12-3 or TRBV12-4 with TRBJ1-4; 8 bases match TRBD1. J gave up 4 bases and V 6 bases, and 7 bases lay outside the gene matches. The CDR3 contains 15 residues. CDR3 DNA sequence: TGTGCCAGCAGAGACCCGGGACAGGTTAATGAAAAACTGTTTTTT. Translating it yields CASRDPGQVNEKLFF.

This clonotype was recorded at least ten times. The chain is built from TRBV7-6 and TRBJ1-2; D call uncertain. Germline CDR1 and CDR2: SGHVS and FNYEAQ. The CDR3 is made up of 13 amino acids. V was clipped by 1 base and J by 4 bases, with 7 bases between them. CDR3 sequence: CASSLGTPYGYTF. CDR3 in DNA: TGTGCCAGCAGCTTAGGGACGCCCTATGGCTACACCTTC.

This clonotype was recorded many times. Here the CDR3 reads CASSYVSGTDTQYF. The DNA of the CDR3 is TGTGCCAGCAGTTACGTGTCGGGCACAGATACGCAGTATTTT. The rearrangement links TRBV6-2 or TRBV6-3 to TRBJ2-3; no reliable D call. This CDR3 contains 14 residues. CDR1 and CDR2 from the germline V gene are MNHEY and SVGEGT. V lost 2 bases and J lost 1, with 7 bases in between.

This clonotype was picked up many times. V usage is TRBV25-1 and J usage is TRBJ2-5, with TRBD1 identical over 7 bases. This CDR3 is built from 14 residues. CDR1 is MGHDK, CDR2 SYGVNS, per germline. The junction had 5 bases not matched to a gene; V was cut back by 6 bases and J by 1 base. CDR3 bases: TGTGCCAGCAGAAAGGGGGCAGGCCAAGAGACCCAGTACTTC. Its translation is CASRKGAGQETQYF.

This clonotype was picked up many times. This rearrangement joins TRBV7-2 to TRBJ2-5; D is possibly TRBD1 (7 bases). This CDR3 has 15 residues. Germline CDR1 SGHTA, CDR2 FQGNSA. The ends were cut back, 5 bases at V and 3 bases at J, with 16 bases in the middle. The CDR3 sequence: CASSGGGAGKETQYF. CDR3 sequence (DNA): TGTGCCAGCAGCGGAGGGGGCGCCGGGAAAGAGACCCAGTACTTC. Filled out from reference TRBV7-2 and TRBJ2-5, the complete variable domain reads GAGVSQSPSNKVTEKGKDVELRCDPISGHTALYWYRQSLGQGLEFLIYFQGNSAPDKSGLPSDRFSAERTGGSVSTLTIQRTQQEDSAVYLCASSGGGAGKETQYFGPGTRLLVL.

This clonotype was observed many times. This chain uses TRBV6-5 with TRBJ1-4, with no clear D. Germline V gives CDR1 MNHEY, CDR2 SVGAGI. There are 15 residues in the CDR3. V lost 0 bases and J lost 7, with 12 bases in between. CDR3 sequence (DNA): TGTGCCAGCAGTTACTCACCTTCGGGAGCTGAAAAACTGTTTTTT. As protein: CASSYSPSGAEKLFF.

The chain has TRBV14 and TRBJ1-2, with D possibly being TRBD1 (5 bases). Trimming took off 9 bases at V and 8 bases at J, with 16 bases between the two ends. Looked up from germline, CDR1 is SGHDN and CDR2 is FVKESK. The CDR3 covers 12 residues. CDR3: CASSGLRDGYTF. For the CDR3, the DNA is TGTGCCAGTTCAGGGCTTCGGGACGGCTACACCTTC.

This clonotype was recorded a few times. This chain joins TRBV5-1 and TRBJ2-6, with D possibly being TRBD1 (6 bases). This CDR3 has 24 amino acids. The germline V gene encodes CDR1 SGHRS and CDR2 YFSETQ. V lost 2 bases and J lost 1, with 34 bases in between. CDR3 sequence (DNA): TGCGCCAGCAGCTTCGCCACACCACGGCACCGGCCGGGACAATACTCGTCTGGGGCCAACGTCCTGACTTTC. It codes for CASSFATPRHRPGQYSSGANVLTF.

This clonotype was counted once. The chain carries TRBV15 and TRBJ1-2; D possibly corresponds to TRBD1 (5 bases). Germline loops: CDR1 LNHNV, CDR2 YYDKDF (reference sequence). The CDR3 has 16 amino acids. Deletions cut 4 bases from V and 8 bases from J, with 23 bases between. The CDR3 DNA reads TGTGCCACCAGCACCAACCTGGGGGTCGACAAGGGCGGCTACACCTTC. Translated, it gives CATSTNLGVDKGGYTF.

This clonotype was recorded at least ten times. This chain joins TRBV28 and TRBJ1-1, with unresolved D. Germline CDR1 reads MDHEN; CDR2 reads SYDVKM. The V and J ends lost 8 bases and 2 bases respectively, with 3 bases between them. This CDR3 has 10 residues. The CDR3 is CASSNTEAFF. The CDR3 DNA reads TGTGCCAGCTCTAACACTGAAGCTTTCTTT.

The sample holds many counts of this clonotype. CDR3 sequence reads: CASRFSPGDTQYF. DNA for the CDR3: TGTGCCAGCAGGTTCTCTCCGGGGGATACGCAGTATTTT. This chain uses TRBV2 with TRBJ2-3; D may be TRBD2 (5 bases). Germline V gene data show CDR1 as SNHLY and CDR2 as FYNNEI. The V end lost 6 bases, the J end lost 6 bases, and 13 bases lay between the germline ends. The CDR3 is 13 amino acids.

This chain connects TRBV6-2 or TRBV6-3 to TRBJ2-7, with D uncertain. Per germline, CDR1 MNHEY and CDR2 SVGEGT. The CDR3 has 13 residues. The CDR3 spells CARSYSRVYEQYV. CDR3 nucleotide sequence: TGTGCCCGCAGTTACTCGCGCGTCTACGAGCAGTACGTC.

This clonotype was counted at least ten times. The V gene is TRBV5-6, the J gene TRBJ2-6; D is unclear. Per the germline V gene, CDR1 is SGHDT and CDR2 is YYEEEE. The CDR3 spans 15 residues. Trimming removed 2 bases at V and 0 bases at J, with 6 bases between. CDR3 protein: CASSLGFSGANVLTF. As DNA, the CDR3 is TGTGCCAGCAGCTTAGGGTTCTCTGGGGCCAACGTCCTGACTTTC. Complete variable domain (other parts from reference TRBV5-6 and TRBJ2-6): DAGVTQSPTHLIKTRGQQVTLRCSPKSGHDTVSWYQQALGQGPQFIFQYYEEEERQRGNFPDRFSGHQFPNYSSELNVNALLLGDSALYLCASSLGFSGANVLTFGAGSRLTVL.

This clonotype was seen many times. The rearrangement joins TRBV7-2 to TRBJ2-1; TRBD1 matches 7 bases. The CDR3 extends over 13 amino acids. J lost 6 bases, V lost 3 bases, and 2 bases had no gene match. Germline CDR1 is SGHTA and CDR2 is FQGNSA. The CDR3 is CASSFRQGNEQFF. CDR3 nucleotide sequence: TGTGCCAGCAGCTTTCGACAGGGCAATGAGCAGTTCTTC.

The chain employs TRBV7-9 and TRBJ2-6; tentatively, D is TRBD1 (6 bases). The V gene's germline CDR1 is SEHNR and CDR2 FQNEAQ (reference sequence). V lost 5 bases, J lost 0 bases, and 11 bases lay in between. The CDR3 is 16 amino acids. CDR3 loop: CASSGDNFSGANVLTF. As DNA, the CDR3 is TGTGCCAGCAGCGGGGACAACTTCTCTGGGGCCAACGTCCTGACTTTC.

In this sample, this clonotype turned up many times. CDR3 DNA: TGTGCCAGCAGTTTAAGAATTGTTATCGTGGGGGGCGATGGCTACACCTTC. Translating gives CASSLRIVIVGGDGYTF. This chain connects TRBV28 to TRBJ1-2; TRBD1 is a possible D gene (6 bases). CDR3 length: 17 amino acids. V was trimmed by 2 bases and J by 6 bases, leaving 22 bases between them. Germline CDR1 and CDR2: MDHEN and SYDVKM.

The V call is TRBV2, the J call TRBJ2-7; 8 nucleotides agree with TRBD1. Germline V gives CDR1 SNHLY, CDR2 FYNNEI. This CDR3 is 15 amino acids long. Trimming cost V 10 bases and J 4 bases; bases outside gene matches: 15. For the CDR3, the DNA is TGTGCCACCACGAAACCCGGGACAGGTCCTTACGAGCAGTACTTC. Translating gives CATTKPGTGPYEQYF.

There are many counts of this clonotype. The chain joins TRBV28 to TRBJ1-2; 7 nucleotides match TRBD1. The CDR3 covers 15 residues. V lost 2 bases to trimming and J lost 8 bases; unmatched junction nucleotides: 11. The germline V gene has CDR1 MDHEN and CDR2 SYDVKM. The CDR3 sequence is CASSLVSRQGGGYTF. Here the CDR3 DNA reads TGTGCCAGCAGTTTAGTCAGTCGACAGGGTGGAGGCTACACCTTC.